The 2 T cell receptor beta chains reported below all come from one sample, sequenced in a study of PD-L1 blockade in urothelial cancer. TCRdb's copy holds only in-frame clones and misses some; the assay was immunoSEQ multiplex PCR. Of about 26,000 clones in the sample, 75% to 90% were seen once. Sequencing was performed on PBMCs, taken around atezolizumab (anti-PD-L1) treatment. Receptor source: a man between 60 and 75 years old with urothelial cancer.

The rearrangement joins TRBV7-9 to TRBJ2-6; 10 nucleotides line up with TRBD1. Per the germline V gene, CDR1 is SEHNR and CDR2 is FQNEAQ (reference sequence). The CDR3 extends over 18 amino acids. V lost 5 bases, J lost 0 bases, and 7 bases stayed unmatched. The CDR3 region is CASSPVGQGYSGANVLTF. DNA of the CDR3: TGTGCCAGCAGCCCAGTGGGACAGGGGTACTCTGGGGCCAACGTCCTGACTTTC.

The chain links TRBV7-8 to TRBJ2-7; D not certain. V lost 5 bases to trimming and J lost 0 bases, with 14 bases between them. Germline V lookup: CDR1 SGHVS, CDR2 FQNEAQ. This CDR3 has 15 residues. The CDR3 sequence is CASSHRRVSSYEQYF. The CDR3 nucleotides read TGTGCCAGCAGCCATCGACGGGTGAGCTCCTACGAGCAGTACTTC.